Described below is a single T cell receptor beta chain sequence and its context. The data were obtained in a study of patients and donors after allogeneic stem cell transplantation. The germline V and J ends were trimmed by 2 bases and 7 bases, with 10 bases remaining between them. The CDR3 loop spans 12 amino acids. Germline CDR1 and CDR2: SQVTM and ANQGSEA. MiXCR was run by TCRdb on the RT-PCR reads, yielding one entry per CDR3 protein. This sample has over 200,000 distinct CDR3 sequences, with roughly 38% found just once. Sequenced input: blood, either unsorted or a sorted T cell fraction (not recorded which). The rearrangement joins TRBV29-1 to TRBJ2-3; D gene uncertain. The receptor comes from a human donor who was either an allogeneic HSCT recipient or a stem cell or donor lymphocyte infusion donor (not recorded which). It is not recorded whose cells these are; they may come from a transplant donor. The CDR3 coding sequence is TGCAGCGTTGAACAGGTGGAGAATACGCAGTATTTT. Translating gives CSVEQVENTQYF.